This T cell receptor beta chain was sequenced during a study of blood T cell repertoires in COVID-19. Background on the study: Acute-phase and convalescent COVID-19 samples originated in the United States, Italy and Spain.

The data were produced by immunoSEQ multiplex PCR, yet TCRdb's version contains in-frame clones alone and is incomplete. The sample comprises about 110,000 clones, 80% to 90% of which are singletons, and roughly 2.5% rests with the top ten. V lost 0 bases, J lost 8 bases, and 8 bases lay in between. Germline CDR1 and CDR2: SGHRS and YFSETQ. The CDR3 is 13 amino acids. This rearrangement joins TRBV5-1 to TRBJ2-2; no clear D gene. This sequence originates from a human donor in a cohort sampled during active COVID-19. The specimen sequenced was peripheral blood. The CDR3 DNA is TGCGCCAGCAGCTTGGAATCGGGTGGGGAGCTGTTTTTT. Its protein product is CASSLESGGELFF.